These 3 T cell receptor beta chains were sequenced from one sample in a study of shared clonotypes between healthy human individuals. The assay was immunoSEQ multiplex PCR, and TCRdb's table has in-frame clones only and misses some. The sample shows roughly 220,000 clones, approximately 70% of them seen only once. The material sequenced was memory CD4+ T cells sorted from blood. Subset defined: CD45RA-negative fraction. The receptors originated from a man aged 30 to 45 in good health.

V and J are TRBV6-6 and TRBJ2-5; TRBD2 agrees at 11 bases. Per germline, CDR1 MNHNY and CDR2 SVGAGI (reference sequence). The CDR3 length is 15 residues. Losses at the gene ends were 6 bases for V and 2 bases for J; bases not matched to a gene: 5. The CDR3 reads CASRVAGGSQETQYF. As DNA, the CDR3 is TGTGCCAGCAGAGTAGCGGGAGGGTCGCAAGAGACCCAGTACTTC.

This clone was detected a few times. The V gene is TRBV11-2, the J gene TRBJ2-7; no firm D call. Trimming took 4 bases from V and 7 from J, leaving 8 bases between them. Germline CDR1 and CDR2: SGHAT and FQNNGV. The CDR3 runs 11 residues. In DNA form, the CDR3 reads TGTGCCAGCAGCTCAGGCAGAGAGCAGTACTTC. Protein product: CASSSGREQYF.

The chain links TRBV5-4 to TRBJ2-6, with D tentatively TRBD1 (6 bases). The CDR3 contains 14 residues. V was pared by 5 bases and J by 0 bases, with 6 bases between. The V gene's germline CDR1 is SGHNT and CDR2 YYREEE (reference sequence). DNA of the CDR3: TGTGCCAGCAGAGGGGGCTCTGGGGCCAACGTCCTGACTTTC. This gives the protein CASRGGSGANVLTF.